This T cell receptor (beta chain) was sequenced during a study of blood T cell repertoires in COVID-19. Using immunoSEQ multiplex PCR, the repertoire was profiled, and TCRdb retains in-frame clones only, with some absent. The repertoire holds approximately 52,000 clones, with 80% to 90% as singletons. The source is a man in his fifties or sixties with acute or convalescent COVID-19. Material: peripheral blood.

The CDR3 region is CASSPTGAGANVLTF. The CDR3 DNA reads TGTGCCAGCAGCCCAACAGGGGCTGGGGCCAACGTCCTGACTTTC. This sequence joins TRBV3-1 (or the pseudogene TRBV3-2) and TRBJ2-6; 7 nucleotides match TRBD1. V shed 4 bases, J shed 2 bases, and the junction held 2 bases outside the gene matches. The length of the CDR3 is 15 residues. The germline V gene encodes CDR1 LGHDT and CDR2 YNNKEL (reference sequence).